Given below is one T cell receptor (beta chain) in context. Its antigen is unidentified. It was autoimmune disease history or systemic immunosuppression that excluded patients. The source of the sample is a study of OX40 agonist ivuxolimab in advanced cancers. Study at large: Patients with prior anti-PD-1, anti-PD-L1 or anti-CTLA-4 therapy were eligible; less than 50% had some.

Assay: immunoSEQ multiplex PCR; the TCRdb copy retains only in-frame clones and omits some. The sample consists of fewer than 30,000 clones, around 86% of them appearing once. Study-wide findings and caveats: Some of the nonresponding patients also showed low levels of normalized T-cell clonal expansion.

V was shortened by 5 bases and J by 8 bases, with 12 bases between the two germline ends. Per germline, CDR1 MNHNY and CDR2 SVGAGI (reference sequence). This CDR3 region has 12 residues. The chain uses TRBV6-6 and TRBJ1-2; D uncertain. The clonotype originates from an adult with an advanced solid tumor such as melanoma, head and neck, liver or kidney cancer. Here the sequenced sample was CD4+ or CD8+ T cells sorted from blood, taken in a trial of the OX40 agonist ivuxolimab. CDR3 in DNA: TGTGCCAGCAGTCCCGGGGTCACGGGCTACACCTTC. The encoded protein is CASSPGVTGYTF.